A single TCR beta chain is shown here with its context. Its specificity is unknown. The data originate from a study of T cell responses to AZD1222 COVID-19 vaccine. Findings and caveats of the study: Only five to seven individuals given AZD1222 were seropositive at baseline. Unmutated variant regions reportedly attract nearly half of all spike-specific TCRs. Spike was spanned by vaccine-associated CD4 TCRs, which were dominant at 160-218 and 743-854. Mostly white British, mostly female donors; authors suggested clonal diversity may be underestimated.

Here immunoSEQ multiplex PCR was the method, and the copy in TCRdb shows in-frame clones only, minus some. Of over 110,000 clones listed, about 92% are singletons. Per the germline V gene, CDR1 is MDHEN and CDR2 is SYDVKM. Trimming took off 4 bases at V and 0 bases at J, with 4 bases between the two ends. The length of the CDR3 is 12 residues. The chain carries TRBV28 and TRBJ2-7, with unresolved D. This receptor was taken from an adult who had recovered from COVID-19. The material was peripheral blood, obtained after recovery from COVID-19. This chain's CDR3 is CASSSDSYEQYF. The CDR3 DNA reads TGTGCCAGCAGTTCGGACTCCTACGAGCAGTACTTC.